The 16 T cell receptor beta chains presented below share a single source sample, sequenced in a study of CD8+ T cells in alopecia areata. RNA was isolated and reverse transcribed to cDNA, the sequencing template. TCRdb keeps only in-frame clones here, not all; method: immunoSEQ multiplex PCR. The sample has some 150,000 clones, roughly nine tenths seen once. Specified treatment: oral pan-JAK inhibitor, 5-10 mg twice daily. The sample consisted of CD8+ T cells sorted from blood, taken at week 4, from a patient treated with tofacitinib. Every receptor here comes from a human donor with alopecia areata.

J is TRBJ2-3 and V is TRBV30; 8 bases match TRBD1. The CDR3 is 19 residues long. Looked up from germline, CDR1 is GTSNPN and CDR2 is SVGIG (reference sequence). V gave up 0 bases and J gave up 3 bases; unmatched junction bases: 17. The CDR3 nucleotides read TGTGCCTGGAGTGTAAAAGGGGAGGTGTGGACAGGGAGTACAGATACGCAGTATTTT. This sequence encodes CAWSVKGEVWTGSTDTQYF.

V gene TRBV7-9 combines with J gene TRBJ2-7; D call uncertain. V lost 4 bases, J lost 3 bases, and 19 bases lay in between. Germline V CDR1 and CDR2: SEHNR, FQNEAQ (reference sequence). This CDR3 comprises 16 residues. CDR3 sequence reads: CASSSTLGLMDYEQYF. CDR3 nucleotide sequence: TGTGCCAGCAGCTCTACGCTTGGGTTAATGGACTACGAGCAGTACTTC.

The rearrangement uses TRBV30 and TRBJ1-5; D is uncertain. Germline CDR1 GTSNPN, CDR2 SVGIG (reference sequence). The CDR3 has 15 residues. V was trimmed by 2 bases and J by 1 base, leaving 12 bases between them. This CDR3 is CAWSTLQDSNQPQHF. In DNA, the CDR3 is TGTGCCTGGAGTACTCTGCAAGACAGCAATCAGCCCCAGCATTTT.

The chain has TRBV30 and TRBJ1-1, with D maybe TRBD1 (5 bases). The germline V gene has CDR1 GTSNPN and CDR2 SVGIG (reference sequence). The CDR3 is 13 amino acids. The germline V and J ends were trimmed by 2 bases and 6 bases, with 13 bases remaining between them. Here the CDR3 reads CAWSLDSSAEAFF. Here the CDR3 DNA reads TGTGCCTGGAGTTTAGACAGTTCGGCTGAAGCTTTCTTT.

The chain uses TRBV6-5 and TRBJ2-5; possibly TRBD1 for D (6 bases). Trimming took 4 bases from V and 5 from J, leaving 17 bases between them. Looked up from germline, CDR1 is MNHEY and CDR2 is SVGAGI. CDR3 length equals 15 residues. The CDR3 DNA reads TGTGCCAGCAGTTTCCGGGACATCCCCGGCGAGACCCAGTACTTC. Protein: CASSFRDIPGETQYF.

The chain recombines TRBV12-5 with TRBJ2-2; a possible D gene is TRBD1 (5 bases). Looked up from germline, CDR1 is LGHNT and CDR2 is FRNRAP. The CDR3 runs 15 residues. Trimming cost V 1 base and J 4 bases, with 10 bases left between them. The CDR3 sequence: CASGLGGHITGELFF. DNA of the CDR3: TGTGCTAGTGGTTTGGGAGGACACATCACCGGGGAGCTGTTTTTT.

Points on this clone: This same CDR3 is encoded by further DNA sequences in the sample. The chain recombines TRBV29-1 with TRBJ1-1; unclear D gene. V was shortened by 6 bases and J by 5 bases, with 4 bases between the two germline ends. This CDR3 has 9 amino acids. CDR1 SQVTM and CDR2 ANQGSEA come from the germline V gene. CDR3: CSVDTEAFF. CDR3 coding DNA: TGCAGCGTGGATACTGAAGCTTTCTTT.

The CDR3 DNA is TGTGCCAGCAGTGACCTAAACATTCAGTACTTC. Its translation is CASSDLNIQYF. This chain joins TRBV28 and TRBJ2-4; D unclear. Germline-derived CDR1 and CDR2 are MDHEN and SYDVKM. The CDR3 spans 11 residues. Trimming left V 5 bases short and J 6 bases short, with 5 bases between.

This chain uses TRBV15 with TRBJ1-2, with D hard to call. CDR3 size: 15 residues. Germline assignment: CDR1 LNHNV and CDR2 YYDKDF (reference sequence). Trimming removed 0 bases from V and 4 bases from J, with 12 bases in between. CDR3 DNA: TGTGCCACCAGCAGAGATGGGAGTGAGGGCTATGGCTACACCTTC. Its translation is CATSRDGSEGYGYTF.

V is TRBV30 and J is TRBJ2-7; D unresolved. V dropped 1 base and J dropped 5 bases, with 6 bases sitting between them. The length of the CDR3 is 11 residues. Germline V gives CDR1 GTSNPN, CDR2 SVGIG (reference sequence). CDR3 DNA: TGTGCCTGGAGTGCCTCGGACGAGCAGTACTTC. It yields the protein CAWSASDEQYF.

The DNA of the CDR3 is TGCAGCGTTCGTTTACAGGGAACCAACTATGGCTACACCTTC. As protein: CSVRLQGTNYGYTF. This chain links TRBV29-1 with TRBJ1-2, with D tentatively TRBD1 (6 bases). The CDR3 extends over 14 amino acids. CDR1 and CDR2 from the germline V gene are SQVTM and ANQGSEA. V lost 5 bases and J lost 2, with 15 bases in between.

V and J are TRBV5-4 and TRBJ2-2; D gene unclear. Trimming took off 0 bases at V and 6 bases at J, with 12 bases between the two ends. The V gene's germline CDR1 is SGHNT and CDR2 YYREEE (reference sequence). This CDR3 region has 15 residues. CDR3 sequence (DNA): TGTGCCAGCAGCTTGGGTACTAATAAGCCCGGGGAGCTGTTTTTT. Translation gives CASSLGTNKPGELFF.

The chain combines TRBV11-2 with TRBJ1-1; D call uncertain. Germline V gene data show CDR1 as SGHAT and CDR2 as FQNNGV. The length of the CDR3 is 16 residues. V gave up 0 bases and J gave up 1 base, with 12 bases separating them. CDR3 bases: TGTGCCAGCAGCTTAGATGAGTCGTCAGGGAACACTGAAGCTTTCTTT. This codes for CASSLDESSGNTEAFF. Complete variable domain (other parts from reference TRBV11-2 and TRBJ1-1): EAGVAQSPRYKIIEKRQSVAFWCNPISGHATLYWYQQILGQGPKLLIQFQNNGVVDDSQLPKDRFSAERLKGVDSTLKIQPAKLEDSAVYLCASSLDESSGNTEAFFGQGTRLTVV.

The chain couples TRBV19 to TRBJ2-7, with D perhaps TRBD1 (6 bases). V lost 9 bases and J 3 bases, leaving 12 bases between the germline ends. The germline CDR1 and CDR2 sequences are LNHDA and SQIVND (reference sequence). This CDR3 comprises 12 residues. CDR3 amino acids: CASGQSIYEQYF. The CDR3 region has the DNA TGTGCCAGCGGACAGTCGATCTACGAGCAGTACTTC.

The chain carries TRBV5-1 and TRBJ1-2; TRBD1 agrees at 8 bases. This CDR3 contains 15 residues. J gave up 3 bases and V 3 bases, and 7 bases lay outside the gene matches. CDR1 and CDR2 (germline): SGHRS, YFSETQ. The CDR3 nucleotides are TGCGCCAGCAGCTCGGATGGACAGGGAGACTATGGCTACACCTTC. Protein sequence: CASSSDGQGDYGYTF.

This chain links TRBV11-2 with TRBJ2-3; the D is unclear. The CDR3 runs 12 residues. Per the germline V gene, CDR1 is SGHAT and CDR2 is FQNNGV. V lost 2 bases and J 5 bases, leaving 5 bases between the germline ends. The CDR3 sequence is CASSLSLDTQYF. For the CDR3, the DNA is TGTGCCAGCAGCTTATCCCTAGATACGCAGTATTTT.